This section outlines one TCR beta chain sequence together with its context. Its specificity is not known. Produced via immunoSEQ multiplex PCR; TCRdb's table is partial and in-frame only. The table shows some 68,000 clones, with roughly three quarters occurring only once. Germline V gene data show CDR1 as MGHRA and CDR2 as YSYEKL. The ends lost 8 bases at V and 5 bases at J; junction bases unmatched: 7. This CDR3 is built from 13 residues. The sample originates from a study of vaccination effects on CD4 cells after COVID-19. As for the study in general: Two-dose vaccination with either BNT162b2 or mRNA-1273 was given to the participants.

Antigen-specific CD4+ T cells were expanded (with viral peptide pools) by the ViraFEST assay ahead of sequencing. CD4+ T cells were isolated after 10 days of culture. Negative nucleocapsid antibody tests before and after vaccination confirmed no previous SARS-CoV-2 infection. In the cultures, half the medium was exchanged for IL-2 medium on days 3 and 7. Regarding the study as a whole: Only a single clone (1 of 255 vaccine-induced clones in healthy vaccinees) cross-reacted with common cold coronaviruses. Vaccine- and infection-induced clones showed marked clonal contraction late following vaccination.

The sequenced sample was CD4+ T cells from PBMCs cultured with HCoV-OC43 spike peptides, obtained before COVID-19 vaccination. Regarding subset: HCoV-OC43 spike overlapping peptide pool stimulation. V gene TRBV4-1 combines with J gene TRBJ1-2, with 8 bases matching TRBD1. This clonotype was obtained from a human donor who received a COVID-19 vaccine. The CDR3 coding sequence is TGCGCCAGCCATGCGACAGGGGCGTATGGCTACACCTTC. It encodes CASHATGAYGYTF.